The clone carrying this TCR beta chain was detected a few times. The source of the sample is a study of cytomegalovirus exposure and HLA in healthy donors. PCR used 60 Vbeta primers and 13 Jbeta primers. Measured with immunoSEQ multiplex PCR; TCRdb has only the in-frame clones, and not every one. Of roughly 150,000 clones in the sample, approximately 9% were seen once. This CDR3 region has 15 residues. Germline V gives CDR1 SGHNT, CDR2 YYREEE (reference sequence). V shed 3 bases and J 4 bases; nucleotides not matched to a gene: 6. Material: PBMCs. The V gene is TRBV5-4, the J gene TRBJ1-2, with 10 positions matching TRBD1. The TCR comes from a male donor in good health and CMV-seronegative. The CDR3, as DNA: TGTGCCAGCAGCTCGGGGGACAGGGGAGTCTATGGCTACACCTTC. Its translation: CASSSGDRGVYGYTF.